The present T cell receptor (beta chain) was sequenced within a study of blood T cell repertoires in COVID-19. Study in general: COVID-19 samples collected from the United States, Italy and Spain covered acute and convalescent phases. The cDNA or gDNA used as material had been derived from T cells, B-cell-depleted T cells, or PBMCs.

Authors' processing steps: Reference gene primer amplification in the assay estimated nucleated cell counts. TCRdb's table, derived via immunoSEQ multiplex PCR, lists solely in-frame clones and lacks some. The V and J calls and clone size are taken from that table; D and trimming were inferred from the DNA. Of 40,000 to 55,000 clones in the sample, 70% to 90% are singletons; the top ten hold around 16%. There are 17 residues in the CDR3. Germline-derived CDR1 and CDR2 are PRHDT and FYEKMQ (reference sequence). V gave up 5 bases and J gave up 7 bases; unmatched junction bases: 9. Sample: peripheral blood. The receptor comes from a man between 65 and 80 years old with active COVID-19. The J gene is TRBJ2-1, the V gene TRBV13, with TRBD2 matching over 15 bases. The CDR3 region has the DNA TGTGCCAGCAGCACCCGGACTAGCGGGGGGGCCCATAATGAGCAGTTCTTC. It yields the protein CASSTRTSGGAHNEQFF.